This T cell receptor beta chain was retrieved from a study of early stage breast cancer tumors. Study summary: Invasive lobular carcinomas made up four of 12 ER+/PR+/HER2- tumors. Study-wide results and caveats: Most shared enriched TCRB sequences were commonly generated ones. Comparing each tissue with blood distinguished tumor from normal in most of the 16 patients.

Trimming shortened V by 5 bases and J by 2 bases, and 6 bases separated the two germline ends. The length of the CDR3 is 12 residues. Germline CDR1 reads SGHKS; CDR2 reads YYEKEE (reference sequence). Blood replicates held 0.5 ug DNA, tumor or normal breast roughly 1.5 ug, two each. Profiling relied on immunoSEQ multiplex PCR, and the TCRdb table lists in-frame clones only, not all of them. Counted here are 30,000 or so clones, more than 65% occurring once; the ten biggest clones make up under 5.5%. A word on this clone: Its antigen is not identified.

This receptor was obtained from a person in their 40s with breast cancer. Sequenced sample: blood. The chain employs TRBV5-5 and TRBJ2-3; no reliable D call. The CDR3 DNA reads TGTGCCAGCAGTTTCTACACAGATACGCAGTATTTT. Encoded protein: CASSFYTDTQYF.